The 12 T cell receptor beta chains below come from one sample, sequenced in a study of OX40 agonist ivuxolimab in advanced cancers. Assay: immunoSEQ multiplex PCR; the TCRdb copy retains only in-frame clones and omits some. The sample has 70,000 to 85,000 clones; approximately 90% are singletons. Sample: CD4+ or CD8+ T cells sorted from blood, taken in a trial of the OX40 agonist ivuxolimab. These receptor sequences come from an adult with an advanced solid tumor such as melanoma, head and neck, liver or kidney cancer.

This clone was detected once. CDR3 sequence: CAIADRVEQYF. In nucleotides, the CDR3 is TGTGCCATCGCAGACAGGGTCGAGCAGTACTTC. The chain recombines TRBV10-3 with TRBJ2-7, with 7 bases lining up with TRBD1. Germline V gives CDR1 ENHRY, CDR2 SYGVKD. With V trimmed by 8 bases and J by 6 bases, 4 bases remained unmatched. The CDR3 length is 11 residues.

This chain joins TRBV4-1 and TRBJ1-1, with a weak D call TRBD1 (5 bases). The length of the CDR3 is 16 residues. Germline assignment: CDR1 MGHRA and CDR2 YSYEKL. The V and J ends lost 4 bases and 1 base respectively, with 16 bases between them. CDR3 region: CASSPWGNTKNTEAFF. CDR3 bases: TGCGCCAGCAGCCCCTGGGGGAACACTAAGAACACTGAAGCTTTCTTT.

This chain connects TRBV7-2 to TRBJ2-3; D is undetermined. Trimming stripped 5 bases from V and 2 bases from J, with 11 bases between. This CDR3 comprises 14 residues. In germline, CDR1 is SGHTA, CDR2 FQGNSA. DNA of the CDR3: TGTGCCAGCAGCCCAGACATCTCCACAGATACGCAGTATTTT. It encodes CASSPDISTDTQYF.

The chain recombines TRBV5-1 with TRBJ1-1; D not resolved. Germline V CDR1 and CDR2: SGHRS, YFSETQ. The CDR3 runs to 13 residues. Trimming pared 2 bases from V and 1 base from J, leaving 6 bases between. CDR3 DNA sequence: TGCGCCAGCAGCTTTAACAGGAACACTGAAGCTTTCTTT. Its translation is CASSFNRNTEAFF.

The chain has TRBV9 and TRBJ2-3; 7 nucleotides line up with TRBD2. The trim removed 1 base at V and 1 base at J, leaving 9 bases unmatched. The CDR3 is made up of 17 amino acids. In germline, CDR1 is SGDLS, CDR2 YYNGEE. The CDR3 reads CASSVFGGTTGTDTQYF. The CDR3, as DNA: TGTGCCAGCAGCGTATTCGGGGGGACGACGGGCACAGATACGCAGTATTTT.

With respect to this clone: This sample also contains other DNA sequences that code for the same CDR3. The V gene is TRBV10-3, the J gene TRBJ2-1; 8 bases map to TRBD1. This CDR3 has 11 amino acids. Germline CDR1 and CDR2: ENHRY and SYGVKD. Trimming removed 11 bases from V and 9 bases from J; junction bases left unmatched: 6. The CDR3 DNA reads TGTGCCGTGGACAGGGTAGGTGAGCAGTTCTTC. Its protein is CAVDRVGEQFF.

The chain is built from TRBV4-2 and TRBJ1-2; possibly TRBD1 for D (5 bases). The CDR3 spans 16 residues. From germline, CDR1 is LGHNA and CDR2 YNFKEQ. Trimming stripped 1 base from V and 0 bases from J, with 12 bases between. DNA for the CDR3: TGTGCCAGCAGCCAAGTCGGGGCAGGGCCTAACTATGGCTACACCTTC. It is translated as CASSQVGAGPNYGYTF.

This clone was seen just once. V usage is TRBV19 and J usage is TRBJ1-5; the D gene is possibly TRBD1 (5 bases). V was cut by 0 bases and J by 7 bases, with 10 bases left in between. CDR1 and CDR2 (germline): LNHDA, SQIVND (reference sequence). The CDR3 has 14 residues. CDR3 protein: CASSIDQGGQPQHF. The CDR3 nucleotides are TGTGCCAGTAGTATAGACCAGGGAGGACAGCCCCAGCATTTT.

V is TRBV10-3 and J is TRBJ2-5; 7 bases are shared with TRBD1. The DNA end favors TRBJ2-7, so the J call may be wrong. This CDR3 has 13 amino acids. The germline gives CDR1 ENHRY, CDR2 SYGVKD. The CDR3, as DNA: TGTGCCATCAGAAGGGACAGTGCGTACGAGCAGTACTTC. Translating it yields CAIRRDSAYEQYF.

This chain links TRBV11-3 with TRBJ2-2; either TRBD1 or TRBD2 may supply D (7 bases each). V lost 0 bases and J lost 6, with 11 bases in between. The CDR3 is 15 amino acids. The germline CDR1 and CDR2 sequences are SGHNT and YENEEA. The CDR3 sequence is CASSLEAGGAGELFF. The CDR3 DNA reads TGTGCCAGCAGCTTAGAGGCAGGGGGGGCCGGGGAGCTGTTTTTT.

The V and J genes are TRBV28 and TRBJ1-2; no clear D gene. The CDR3 totals 13 residues. Trimming cost V 2 bases and J 4 bases, with 8 bases left between them. Germline V gene sequence: CDR1 MDHEN, CDR2 SYDVKM. The CDR3 loop is CASSLDLSYGYTF. The CDR3 bases are TGTGCCAGCAGTTTAGACTTATCCTATGGCTACACCTTC.

The rearrangement joins TRBV9 to TRBJ2-1; 9 bases fit TRBD2. CDR1 and CDR2 (germline): SGDLS, YYNGEE. J was trimmed by 6 bases and V by 0 bases; bases with no gene match: 7. CDR3 length equals 16 residues. CDR3 in amino acids: CASSVVGGGAINEQFF. The DNA of the CDR3 is TGTGCCAGCAGCGTAGTGGGCGGGGGGGCAATCAATGAGCAGTTCTTC.